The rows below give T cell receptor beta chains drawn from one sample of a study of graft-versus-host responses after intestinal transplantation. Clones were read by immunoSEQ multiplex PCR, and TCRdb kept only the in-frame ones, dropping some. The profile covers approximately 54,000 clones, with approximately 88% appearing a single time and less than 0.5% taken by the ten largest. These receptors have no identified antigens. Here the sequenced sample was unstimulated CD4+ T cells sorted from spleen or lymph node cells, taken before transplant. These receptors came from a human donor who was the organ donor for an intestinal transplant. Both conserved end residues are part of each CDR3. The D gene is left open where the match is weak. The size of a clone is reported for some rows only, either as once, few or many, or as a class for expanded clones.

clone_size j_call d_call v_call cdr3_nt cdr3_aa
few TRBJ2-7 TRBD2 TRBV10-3 TGTGCCATCAGTGGAAGCGGGAGGGCCTACGAGCAGTACTTC CAISGSGRAYEQYF
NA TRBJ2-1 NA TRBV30 TGTGCCTTCCGTTCGGGGAGCTCCTACAATGAGCAGTTCTTC CAFRSGSSYNEQFF
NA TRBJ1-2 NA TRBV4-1 TGCGCCAGCAGCCAAGATCGTGGGGGCTATGGCTACACCTTC CASSQDRGGYGYTF
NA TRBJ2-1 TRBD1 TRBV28 TGTGCCAGCAGTTTTTTAACAGGGGAGGAGCAGTTCTTC CASSFLTGEEQFF
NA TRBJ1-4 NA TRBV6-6 TGTGCCAGCAGTGGGGGGATCGGTGAAAAACTGTTTTTT CASSGGIGEKLFF
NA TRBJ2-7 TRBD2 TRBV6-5 TGTGCCACCAGACTAGCGGGAAGGTACGAGCAGTACTTC CATRLAGRYEQYF
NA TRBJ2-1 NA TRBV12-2 TGTGCAAGTCGCTTAGCGATCCCAGGGCTTCGAAATGAGCAGTTCTTC CASRLAIPGLRNEQFF
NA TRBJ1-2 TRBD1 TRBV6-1 TGTGCCAGCAGTGAGACAGGGACCGCTAACTATGGCTACACCTTC CASSETGTANYGYTF
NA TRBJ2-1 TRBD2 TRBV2 TGTGCCAGCAAGGTACTAGCGGGACTTTCCTACAATGAGCAGTTCTTC CASKVLAGLSYNEQFF
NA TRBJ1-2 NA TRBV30 TGTGCCTGGATTGGAGTTTTGACCGGTGGCTACACCTTC CAWIGVLTGGYTF
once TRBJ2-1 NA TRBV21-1 TGTGCCAGCAGCACCCGGGACAATGAGCAGTTCTTC CASSTRDNEQFF
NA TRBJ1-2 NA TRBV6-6 TGTGCCAGCGCGGCGCAGGTCAACTATGGCTACACCTTC CASAAQVNYGYTF
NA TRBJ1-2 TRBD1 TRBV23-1 TGCGCCAGCAGTCAAGGACAGGCTAACTATGGCTACACCTTC CASSQGQANYGYTF
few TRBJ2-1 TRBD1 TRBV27 TGTGCCACCCTGGGTAGGGGGCTCTCCTACAATGAGCAGTTCTTC CATLGRGLSYNEQFF
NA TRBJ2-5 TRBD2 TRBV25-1 TGTGCCAGCAGTGAATTTAAGATAGCGGGAGCCCAAGAGACCCAGTACTTC CASSEFKIAGAQETQYF
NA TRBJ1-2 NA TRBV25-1 TGTGCCAGCAGTGAAGGCAGGGTCCATGGCTACACCTTC CASSEGRVHGYTF
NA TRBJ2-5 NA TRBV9 TGTGCCAGCAGCCTTGGACTCAAGGAGACCCAGTACTTC CASSLGLKETQYF
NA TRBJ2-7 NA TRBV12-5 TGTGCTAGTGGTTTGTGGCAGGGTGACTACGAGCAGTACTTC CASGLWQGDYEQYF
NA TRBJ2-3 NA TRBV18 TGTGCCAGCTCATCTCTAGCGAGAGCAGATACGCAGTATTTT CASSSLARADTQYF
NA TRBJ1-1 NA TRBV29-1 TGCAGCGTTGAAGGCAGGGGGAACACTGAAGCTTTCTTT CSVEGRGNTEAFF
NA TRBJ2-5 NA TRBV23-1 TGCGCCAGCAGTCACCAAGGGGGCCAAGAGACCCAGTACTTC CASSHQGGQETQYF
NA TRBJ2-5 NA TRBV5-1 TGCGCCAGCAGCTTATCCTGGGAGGAGACCCAGTACTTC CASSLSWEETQYF
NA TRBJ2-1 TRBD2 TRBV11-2 TGTGCCAGCAGGTCTAGCGGGAGGCATGAGCAGTTCTTC CASRSSGRHEQFF
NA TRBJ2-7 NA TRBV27 TGTGCCAGCAGTTTATTTGGGGACGGCGAGCAGTACTTC CASSLFGDGEQYF
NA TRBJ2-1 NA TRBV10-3 TGTGCCATCAAAGAATCGGGACTCTACAATGAGCAGTTCTTC CAIKESGLYNEQFF
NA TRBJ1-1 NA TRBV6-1 TGTGCCAGCAGACAGCTCCTTGAAGCTTTCTTT CASRQLLEAFF
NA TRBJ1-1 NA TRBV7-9 TGTGCCAGCAGCCGTGAGGGGGGGACTGAAGCTTTCTTT CASSREGGTEAFF
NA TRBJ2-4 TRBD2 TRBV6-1 TGTGCCAGCAGGTCTAGCGGCCGAAAAAACATTCAGTACTTC CASRSSGRKNIQYF
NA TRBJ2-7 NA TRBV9 TGTGCCAGCAGCGTAGGGGGCCACTCCTACGAGCAGTACTTC CASSVGGHSYEQYF
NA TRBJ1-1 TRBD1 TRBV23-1 TGCGCCAGCAGTCAATCGGACAGGGTGAACACTGAAGCTTTCTTT CASSQSDRVNTEAFF
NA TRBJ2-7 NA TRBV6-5 TGTGCCAGCCGCAATGGGGGAAGCTCCTACGAGCAGTACTTC CASRNGGSSYEQYF
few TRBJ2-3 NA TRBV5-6 TGTGCCAGCAGTCGCGGACCCCCAACGCAGTATTTT CASSRGPPTQYF
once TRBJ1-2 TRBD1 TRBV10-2 TGCGCCAGCAGTGAGTTGGGACAGTTTGGCTACACCTTC CASSELGQFGYTF
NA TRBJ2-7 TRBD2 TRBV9 TGTGCCAGCAGCGTAGGAAGCGGGAGTGCTTACTACGAGCAGTACTTC CASSVGSGSAYYEQYF
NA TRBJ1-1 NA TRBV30 TGTGCCTGGAGTGTGATACAGGGATGGAACACTGAAGCTTTCTTT CAWSVIQGWNTEAFF
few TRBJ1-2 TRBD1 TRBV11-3 TGTGCCAGCAGCTCTTTGCAGGGGGCCTATGGCTACACCTTC CASSSLQGAYGYTF
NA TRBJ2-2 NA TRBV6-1 TGTGCCAGCAGTGGAGGGTGGTTCGGAGTTTCCAACACCGGGGAGCTGTTTTTT CASSGGWFGVSNTGELFF
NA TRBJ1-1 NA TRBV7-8 TGTGCCAGCAGCTCGGGACACTGGAACACTGAAGCTTTCTTT CASSSGHWNTEAFF
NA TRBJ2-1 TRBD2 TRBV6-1 TGTGCCAGCAGTGAGCGGGGGGGCTACAATGAGCAGTTCTTC CASSERGGYNEQFF
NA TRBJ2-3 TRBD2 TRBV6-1 TGTGCCAGCAAAACTAGCGGGGGGTGGGGAGATACGCAGTATTTT CASKTSGGWGDTQYF
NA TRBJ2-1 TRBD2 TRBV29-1 TGCAGCGTCGGAGCGGGAGGGGTCCCATTCGAGCAGTTCTTC CSVGAGGVPFEQFF
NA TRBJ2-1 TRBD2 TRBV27 TGTGCCAGCAGTCGACTAGCGGGACGGAATGAGCAGTTCTTC CASSRLAGRNEQFF
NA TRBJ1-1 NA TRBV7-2 TGTGCCAGCAGCTCGTTCATGAACACTGAAGCTTTCTTT CASSSFMNTEAFF
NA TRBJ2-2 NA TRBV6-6 TGTGCCAGCAGTTTAATCCGGCCGACGAGGACCGGGGAGCTGTTTTTT CASSLIRPTRTGELFF
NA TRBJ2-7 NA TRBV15 TGTGCCACCAGCAGAGATCAACCCGGGGGCTACGAGCAGTACTTC CATSRDQPGGYEQYF
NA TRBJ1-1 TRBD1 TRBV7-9 TGTGCCAGCAGCCTGGGGACAGGAAACACTGAAGCTTTCTTT CASSLGTGNTEAFF
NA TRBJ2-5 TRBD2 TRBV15 TGTGCCACCAGCATGACTAGCGGGGGAGGAGAGACCCAGTACTTC CATSMTSGGGETQYF
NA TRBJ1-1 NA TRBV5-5 TGTGCCAGCAGCGTACAGGCTTCGAACACTGAAGCTTTCTTT CASSVQASNTEAFF
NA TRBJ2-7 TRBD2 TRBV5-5 TGTGCCAGCAGCTGGGACCTAGCGGGAGGCTACGAGCAGTACTTC CASSWDLAGGYEQYF
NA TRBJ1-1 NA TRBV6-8 TGTGCCAGCAGTCCTCCAGACGGGGTGAACACTGAAGCTTTCTTT CASSPPDGVNTEAFF
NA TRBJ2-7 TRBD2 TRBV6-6 TGTGCCAGCAGTTTAATACTAGCGGGAGATGTCTACGAGCAGTACTTC CASSLILAGDVYEQYF
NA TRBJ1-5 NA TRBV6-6 TGTGCCAGCAGTTACTCGGGGGACAATCAGCCCCAGCATTTT CASSYSGDNQPQHF
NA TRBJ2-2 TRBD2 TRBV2 TGTGCCAGCATCCGATCGGGACTAGCGGGGGGGTCCGGGGAGCTGTTTTTT CASIRSGLAGGSGELFF
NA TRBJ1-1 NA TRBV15 TGTGCCACCAGCAGAGCCCCACAGGGGAACACTGAAGCTTTCTTT CATSRAPQGNTEAFF